This TCR beta chain was captured by sequencing in a study of prognosis after radiotherapy for stage I lung cancer. For the study at large: A biologically effective dose of at least 100 Gy came via 3-5 SBRT fractions.

Two rounds of multiplex PCR amplified TCR beta CDR3 from genomic DNA. Gene-specific TRBV and TRBJ primers were used in PCR round one. MiXCR was run by TCRdb on the multiplex PCR reads, yielding one entry per CDR3 protein. The sample has some 28,000 distinct CDR3 sequences; around 32% are singletons. On this clonotype itself: Just one base apart from a much larger clone, this may be a read error.

Germline loops: CDR1 SQVTM, CDR2 ANQGSEA. The CDR3 totals 13 residues. V shed 2 bases and J shed 5 bases, with 12 bases lying between them. This clonotype was obtained from a donor older than 45 with non-small cell lung cancer. The sequences come from PBMCs, collected before or after stereotactic body radiation therapy (not recorded which). The chain recombines TRBV29-1 with TRBJ2-5; D tentatively reads TRBD1 or TRBD2 (5 bases each). CDR3 residues: CSVETVEGETQYF. For the CDR3, the DNA is TGCAGCGTTGAAACGGTAGAGGGGGAGACCCAGTACTTC.